This TCR beta chain originates from a study of vaccination and CD4 T cells after COVID-19. With respect to this clonotype: Antigen unknown.

Treatment: approximately 11-day PBMC culture with coronavirus spike peptide pools or control peptides (ViraFEST assay). Germline CDR1 reads ENHRY; CDR2 reads SYGVKD. The CDR3 extends over 13 amino acids. V was cut by 4 bases and J by 3 bases, with 9 bases left in between. Once obtained from cultured CD4+ T cells, the DNA was sequenced using the Oncomine TCR Beta short-read assay. Each CDR3 protein is one row after TCRdb ran MiXCR on the PCR reads. The profile shows over 12,000 distinct CDR3 sequences, about half of them singletons. The clonotype was recovered from a human donor who had recovered from COVID-19. This rearrangement joins TRBV10-3 to TRBJ1-1; maybe TRBD1 (5 bases). The sample was CD4+ T cells from blood, cultured in vitro. This CDR3 reads CAISGTGYTEAFF. Written as DNA, the CDR3 is TGTGCCATCAGTGGAACAGGTTACACTGAAGCTTTCTTT.